This TCR beta chain was observed in a study of technical replicates of blood from a few donors. Measured with immunoSEQ multiplex PCR; TCRdb has only the in-frame clones, and not every one. Here the sample spans about 61,000 clones, approximately 97% being singletons. The length of the CDR3 is 13 residues. Trimming removed 8 bases at V and 7 bases at J, with 15 bases between. The germline CDR1 and CDR2 sequences are MGHDK and SYGVNS. The sequencing sample was made of T cells isolated from PBMCs. The receptor was isolated from a human donor in good health. V is TRBV25-1 and J is TRBJ1-5; D remains ambiguous. For the CDR3, the DNA is TGTGCCAGCGCAGAAGAGGGCGGCCAGCCCCAGCATTTT. Translated, it gives CASAEEGGQPQHF.